This record covers a single TCR beta chain. In the original analysis: Nucleated cell number was recorded as an estimate derived from reference gene primer amplification. Sequenced by immunoSEQ multiplex PCR; TCRdb stores in-frame clones only, minus some. D and trimming come from the DNA, and the V and J calls and clone size come from that table. Of approximately 260,000 clones listed, about 85% are singletons. This CDR3 is 13 amino acids long. Germline V gene sequence: CDR1 MGHDK, CDR2 SYGVNS. The V end was cut by 6 bases, the J end by 6 bases, with 14 bases between. This specimen comes from a study of blood T cell repertoires in COVID-19. In the study overall: Sites across the United States, Italy and Spain contributed samples from acute and convalescent COVID-19. Sources were T cells, B-cell-depleted T cells, or PBMCs; the material itself was cDNA or gDNA.

The chain couples TRBV25-1 to TRBJ1-2; a possible D gene is TRBD1 (6 bases). This TCR derives from a man aged 60 to 69 who had recovered from COVID-19. The source material was peripheral blood. CDR3 protein: CASSKTGLDGYTF. CDR3 nucleotides: TGTGCCAGCAGCAAAACAGGGTTGGATGGCTACACCTTC.